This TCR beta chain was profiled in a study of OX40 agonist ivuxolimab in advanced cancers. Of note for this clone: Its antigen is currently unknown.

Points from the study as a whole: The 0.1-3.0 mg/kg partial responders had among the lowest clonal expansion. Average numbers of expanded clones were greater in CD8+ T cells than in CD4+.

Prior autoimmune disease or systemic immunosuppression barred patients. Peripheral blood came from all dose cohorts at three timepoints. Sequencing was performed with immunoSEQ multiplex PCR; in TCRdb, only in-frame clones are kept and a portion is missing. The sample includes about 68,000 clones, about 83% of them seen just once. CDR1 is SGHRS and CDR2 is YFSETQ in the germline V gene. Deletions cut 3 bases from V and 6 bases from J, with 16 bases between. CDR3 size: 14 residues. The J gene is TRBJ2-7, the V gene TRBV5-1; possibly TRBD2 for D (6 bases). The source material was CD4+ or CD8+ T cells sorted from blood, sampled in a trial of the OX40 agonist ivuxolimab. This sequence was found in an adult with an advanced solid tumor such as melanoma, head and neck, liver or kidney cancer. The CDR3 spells CASSSSRGLFEQYF. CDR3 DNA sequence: TGCGCCAGCAGCTCGTCGCGGGGCCTTTTCGAGCAGTACTTC. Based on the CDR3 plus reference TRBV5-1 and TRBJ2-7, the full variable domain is KAGVTQTPRYLIKTRGQQVTLSCSPISGHRSVSWYQQTPGQGLQFLFEYFSETQRNKGNFPGRFSGRQFSNSRSEMNVSTLELGDSALYLCASSSSRGLFEQYFGPGTRLTVT.